The text below deals with one T cell receptor (beta chain). The sample is drawn from a study of blood T cell repertoires in COVID-19. Study context: The analysed material was cDNA or gDNA that came from T cells, B-cell-depleted T cells, or PBMCs.

Original analysis: For nucleated cells, counts were estimated from reference gene primer amplification. Repertoires were generated with immunoSEQ multiplex PCR, while TCRdb's copy carries only in-frame clones and drops some. V and J calls plus clone size are reproduced from that table; the DNA served to infer D and trimming. The sample lists 130,000 to 150,000 clones; about four fifths were seen once. The CDR3 consists of 15 residues. Unmatched junction bases numbered 0, after V lost 0 bases and J lost 1 base. Germline CDR1 and CDR2: SGHRS and YFSETQ. The clonotype comes from a man in his 70s who had recovered from COVID-19. This chain connects TRBV5-1 to TRBJ2-4; the match to TRBD1 covers 8 bases. Source material: peripheral blood. For the CDR3, the DNA is TGCGCCAGCAGCTTGGGGGACAGGGCCAAAAACATTCAGTACTTC. Its translation: CASSLGDRAKNIQYF.